A single sample gave rise to the 21 T cell receptor beta chains below, sequenced in a study of control samples from healthy donors and cancer patients. The protocol was immunoSEQ multiplex PCR, while the TCRdb copy is restricted to in-frame clones and leaves out a portion. The sample carries about 230,000 clones, about 80% recorded once. Sequences were obtained from PBMCs. These TCRs come from an older woman with lung cancer.

V usage is TRBV19 and J usage is TRBJ2-7, with 7 bases that match TRBD2. Looked up from germline, CDR1 is LNHDA and CDR2 is SQIVND (reference sequence). The CDR3 spans 14 residues. With V trimmed by 1 base and J by 2 bases, 2 bases remained unmatched. CDR3 DNA sequence: TGTGCCAGTAGTATAGTTGGGACTACCTACGAGCAGTACTTC. It codes for CASSIVGTTYEQYF.

The rearrangement uses TRBV5-1 and TRBJ2-7; D call uncertain. The V gene's germline CDR1 is SGHRS and CDR2 YFSETQ. V was clipped by 0 bases and J by 5 bases, with 9 bases between them. The CDR3 loop spans 13 amino acids. The CDR3 is CASSLDLEDEQYF. CDR3 bases: TGCGCCAGCAGCTTGGACCTTGAGGACGAGCAGTACTTC.

The chain employs TRBV3-1 (or the pseudogene TRBV3-2) and TRBJ1-1; D not certain. Trimming took off 0 bases at V and 3 bases at J, with 8 bases between the two ends. The germline gives CDR1 LGHDT, CDR2 YNNKEL (reference sequence). The CDR3 length is 14 residues. The CDR3, as DNA: TGTGCCAGCAGCCAAGAGCAAGGTTACACTGAAGCTTTCTTT. It specifies CASSQEQGYTEAFF.

On this clone itself: The sample contains more than one DNA sequence encoding this CDR3. This chain connects TRBV5-1 to TRBJ1-1; D may be TRBD1 (5 bases). The CDR3 runs 13 residues. Trimming took off 6 bases at V and 1 base at J, with 10 bases between the two ends. The germline gives CDR1 SGHRS, CDR2 YFSETQ. CDR3 nucleotide sequence: TGCGCCAGCACCCCCAGGGAGAACACTGAAGCTTTCTTT. It specifies CASTPRENTEAFF. Together with reference TRBV5-1 and TRBJ1-1, the CDR3 gives the full variable domain: KAGVTQTPRYLIKTRGQQVTLSCSPISGHRSVSWYQQTPGQGLQFLFEYFSETQRNKGNFPGRFSGRQFSNSRSEMNVSTLELGDSALYLCASTPRENTEAFFGQGTRLTVV.

Remarks on this clone: Other nucleotide sequences from this sample produce the same CDR3. The chain recombines TRBV18 with TRBJ1-1; the D gene is possibly TRBD1 (6 bases). Germline loops: CDR1 KGHSH, CDR2 LQKENI. The V end was cut by 3 bases, the J end by 0 bases, with 8 bases between. CDR3 length: 14 residues. The CDR3 DNA sequence: TGTGCCAGCTCACCTCAGGGGATGAACACTGAAGCTTTCTTT. Protein product: CASSPQGMNTEAFF. The entire variable domain, with the rest obtained from reference TRBV18 and TRBJ1-1, is as follows: NAGVMQNPRHLVRRRGQEARLRCSPMKGHSHVYWYRQLPEEGLKFMVYLQKENIIDESGMPKERFSAEFPKEGPSILRIQQVVRGDSAAYFCASSPQGMNTEAFFGQGTRLTVV.

This chain uses TRBV3-1 (or the pseudogene TRBV3-2) with TRBJ2-7; 11 bases are shared with TRBD2. The ends lost 4 bases at V and 4 bases at J; junction bases unmatched: 3. This CDR3 contains 14 residues. The germline V gene encodes CDR1 LGHDT and CDR2 YNNKEL (reference sequence). The CDR3 nucleotides read TGTGCCAGCAGCCTAGCGGGAGGGCCGTACGAGCAGTACTTC. Translation gives CASSLAGGPYEQYF.

This clone turned up a few times. The V gene is TRBV5-4, the J gene TRBJ2-5, with TRBD2 identical over 7 bases. The V and J ends lost 4 bases and 2 bases, in that order; junction bases with no gene match: 5. This CDR3 comprises 14 residues. Germline loops: CDR1 SGHNT, CDR2 YYREEE (reference sequence). Written as DNA, the CDR3 is TGTGCCAGCAGCGCACCGGGGGGTCAAGAGACCCAGTACTTC. It is translated as CASSAPGGQETQYF.

This chain connects TRBV7-6 to TRBJ2-3; D call uncertain. Germline V CDR1 and CDR2: SGHVS, FNYEAQ. The CDR3 sequence is 15 residues long. V lost 4 bases and J 2 bases, leaving 13 bases between the germline ends. Written as DNA, the CDR3 is TGTGCCAGCAGCTCCCAGAGATCCTTCACAGATACGCAGTATTTT. It codes for CASSSQRSFTDTQYF.

This chain links TRBV6-4 with TRBJ1-6; a weak D match, TRBD1 (6 bases). V was shortened by 5 bases and J by 5 bases, with 10 bases between the two germline ends. Germline values: CDR1 MRHNA, CDR2 SNTAGT. The CDR3 runs 14 residues. CDR3 amino acids: CASSLTGDNSPLHF. The CDR3 bases are TGTGCCAGCAGTTTGACAGGTGATAATTCACCCCTCCACTTT.

The rearrangement links TRBV10-1 to TRBJ2-1; 11 nucleotides align to TRBD2. V dropped 5 bases and J dropped 8; count of bases not matched to a gene: 17. This CDR3 region has 18 residues. Germline loops: CDR1 WNHNN, CDR2 SYGVQD (reference sequence). The CDR3 bases are TGCGCCAGCAGTTCCCCTAGCGGGAGGTCGACCGAGGCAGATGAGCAGTTCTTC. It codes for CASSSPSGRSTEADEQFF.

This chain joins TRBV11-2 and TRBJ1-1; D is unclear. Per the germline V gene, CDR1 is SGHAT and CDR2 is FQNNGV. Trimming removed 6 bases at V and 7 bases at J, with 15 bases between. The CDR3 runs 13 residues. This chain's CDR3 is CASREQLEGEAFF. CDR3 DNA sequence: TGTGCCAGCAGGGAACAGTTGGAGGGTGAAGCTTTCTTT. The full variable domain, its missing parts supplied by reference TRBV11-2 and TRBJ1-1, is EAGVAQSPRYKIIEKRQSVAFWCNPISGHATLYWYQQILGQGPKLLIQFQNNGVVDDSQLPKDRFSAERLKGVDSTLKIQPAKLEDSAVYLCASREQLEGEAFFGQGTRLTVV.

The V gene is TRBV28, the J gene TRBJ1-4, with TRBD1 identical over 10 bases. Germline V gives CDR1 MDHEN, CDR2 SYDVKM. V gave up 5 bases and J gave up 6 bases; unmatched junction bases: 6. This CDR3 has 15 amino acids. The CDR3 DNA is TGTGCCAGCAGTGAGTTCGGGACAGGGGATGAAAAACTGTTTTTT. It translates to CASSEFGTGDEKLFF.

Concerning this clone itself: One end of the junction varies from germline; a read error may be responsible. This CDR3 reads CASSSGLAGFQETQYF. The CDR3 coding sequence is TGTGCTAGCAGCTCGGGACTAGCGGGGTTCCAAGAGACCCAGTACTTC. This chain uses TRBV7-7 with TRBJ2-5; 13 bases are a match to TRBD2. CDR3 size: 16 residues. Germline V lookup: CDR1 SSHAT, CDR2 FNYEAQ (reference sequence).

V gene TRBV13 combines with J gene TRBJ1-2; maybe TRBD1 (6 bases). The CDR3 sequence is 16 residues long. V lost 3 bases, J lost 5 bases, and 19 bases lay in between. Per germline, CDR1 PRHDT and CDR2 FYEKMQ (reference sequence). In nucleotides, the CDR3 is TGTGCCAGCAGCTTCCGATTACGGGGGGCAGGGTATGGCTACACCTTC. Translated, it gives CASSFRLRGAGYGYTF. The variable domain in full, with the rest retrieved from reference TRBV13 and TRBJ1-2, is AAGVIQSPRHLIKEKRETATLKCYPIPRHDTVYWYQQGPGQDPQFLISFYEKMQSDKGSIPDRFSAQQFSDYHSELNMSSLELGDSALYFCASSFRLRGAGYGYTFGSGTRLTVV.

The chain recombines TRBV12-3 or TRBV12-4 with TRBJ2-1; D is uncertain. V was pared by 5 bases and J by 10 bases, with 15 bases between. The CDR3 consists of 13 residues. The CDR3 here is CASSPLLVSEQFF. In DNA form, the CDR3 reads TGTGCCAGCAGTCCCCTGCTGGTATCGGAGCAGTTCTTC.

With regard to this clone: This CDR3 is also generated by other DNA sequences in the sample. The chain is built from TRBV12-3 or TRBV12-4 and TRBJ1-5; D not certain. The CDR3 has 13 amino acids. V was clipped by 3 bases and J by 2 bases, with 5 bases between them. The CDR3 nucleotides are TGTGCCAGCAGTTTTGGTGGCAATCAGCCCCAGCATTTT. This gives the protein CASSFGGNQPQHF.

The rearrangement joins TRBV10-3 to TRBJ2-1; the match to TRBD2 covers 7 bases. Germline loops: CDR1 ENHRY, CDR2 SYGVKD. The length of the CDR3 is 16 residues. Trimming removed 6 bases from V and 6 bases from J; junction bases left unmatched: 14. The CDR3 sequence is CAISPPVAGAINEQFF. The CDR3 DNA sequence: TGTGCCATCAGCCCCCCGGTTGCGGGAGCGATCAATGAGCAGTTCTTC.

This chain connects TRBV7-3 to TRBJ1-1, with TRBD1 matching over 10 bases. Germline CDR1 is SGHTA and CDR2 is FQGTGA. The length of the CDR3 is 13 residues. The V segment lost 2 bases and the J segment 6 bases; nucleotides outside the gene matches: 0. The CDR3 sequence is CASSLGTGAEAFF. The DNA for the CDR3 is TGTGCCAGCAGCTTAGGGACAGGGGCTGAAGCTTTCTTT.

The chain combines TRBV7-2 with TRBJ1-1; TRBD1 might be the D (5 bases). V was trimmed by 1 base and J by 5 bases, leaving 14 bases between them. The germline gives CDR1 SGHTA, CDR2 FQGNSA. The CDR3 runs 15 residues. CDR3 sequence: CASSLDLGVITEAFF. Written as DNA, the CDR3 is TGTGCCAGCAGCTTAGATTTAGGGGTTATAACTGAAGCTTTCTTT.

The chain uses TRBV2 and TRBJ1-6, with 7 bases lining up with TRBD1. Looked up from germline, CDR1 is SNHLY and CDR2 is FYNNEI. V lost 6 bases, J lost 0 bases, and 14 bases stayed unmatched. The CDR3 extends over 19 amino acids. Here the CDR3 reads CASSWTGSRGSSYNSPLHF. In DNA form, the CDR3 reads TGTGCCAGCAGCTGGACAGGTAGCCGGGGGAGCTCCTATAATTCACCCCTCCACTTT.

V is TRBV27 and J is TRBJ2-7, with TRBD1 identical over 7 bases. Germline trimming cut 4 bases from V and 6 bases from J; bases unmatched to any gene: 6. CDR3 length: 13 amino acids. The germline V gene has CDR1 MNHEY and CDR2 SMNVEV (reference sequence). The CDR3 DNA reads TGTGCCAGCAGTTGGACAGGCCGGGGCGAGCAGTACTTC. This encodes CASSWTGRGEQYF.